Listed here is a single T cell receptor beta chain. Its antigen is as yet unknown. Clones were read by immunoSEQ multiplex PCR, and TCRdb kept only the in-frame ones, dropping some. The sample carries around 100,000 clones, about four fifths recorded once. The sample originates from a study of T cell responses to AZD1222 COVID-19 vaccine. Whole-study results and caveats: Donors in the cohort were predominantly white British and more often female, and clonal diversity was possibly underestimated.

Germline V gene sequence: CDR1 KGHSH, CDR2 LQKENI. J was trimmed by 4 bases and V by 4 bases; bases with no gene match: 6. This CDR3 region has 16 residues. V is TRBV18 and J is TRBJ2-2, with 10 positions matching TRBD1. The source was peripheral blood, collected on day 0 of AZD1222 vaccination. The sequence was collected from an adult in good health. DNA of the CDR3: TGTGCCAGCTCACGGACAGGGGGGACCATCACCGGGGAGCTGTTTTTT. Residues: CASSRTGGTITGELFF.